This T cell receptor (beta chain) came from a study of cytomegalovirus exposure and HLA in healthy donors. About the research overall: Around 78 million unique TCR sequences came from HLA-typed donors in an early release.

As for this clone: Other DNA variants within this sample encode the same CDR3.

Amplification used 60 Vbeta primers and 13 Jbeta primers. Assay used: immunoSEQ multiplex PCR; TCRdb lists only in-frame clones, some missing. The sample consists of about 100,000 clones, approximately 76% of them appearing once. Sequenced sample: PBMCs. The source of this sequence is a man in his forties in good health and CMV-seropositive.

The CDR3 coding sequence is TGTGCCAGTAGTTTGGGGGGCGAGCAGTACTTC. It specifies CASSLGGEQYF. This sequence joins TRBV19 and TRBJ2-7, with D tentatively TRBD2 (6 bases). The V and J ends lost 5 bases and 6 bases respectively, with 8 bases between them. Germline V CDR1 and CDR2: LNHDA, SQIVND (reference sequence). This CDR3 has 11 amino acids.